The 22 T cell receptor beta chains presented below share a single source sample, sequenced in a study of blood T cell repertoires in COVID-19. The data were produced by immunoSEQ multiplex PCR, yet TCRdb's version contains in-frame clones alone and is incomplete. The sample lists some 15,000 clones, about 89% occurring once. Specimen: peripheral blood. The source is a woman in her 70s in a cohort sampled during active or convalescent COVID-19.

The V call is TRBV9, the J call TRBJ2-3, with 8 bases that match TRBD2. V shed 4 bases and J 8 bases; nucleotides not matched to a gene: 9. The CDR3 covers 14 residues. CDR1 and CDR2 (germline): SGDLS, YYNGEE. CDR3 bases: TGTGCCAGCAGCCCAACGGGACTAGAGGGTACGCAGTATTTT. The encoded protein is CASSPTGLEGTQYF.

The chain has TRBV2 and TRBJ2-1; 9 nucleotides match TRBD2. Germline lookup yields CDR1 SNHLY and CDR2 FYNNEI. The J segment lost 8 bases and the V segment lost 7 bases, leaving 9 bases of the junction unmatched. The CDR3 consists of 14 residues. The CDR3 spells CASNRGGGVDEQFF. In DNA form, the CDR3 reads TGTGCCAGCAACCGCGGCGGGGGGGTGGATGAGCAGTTCTTC.

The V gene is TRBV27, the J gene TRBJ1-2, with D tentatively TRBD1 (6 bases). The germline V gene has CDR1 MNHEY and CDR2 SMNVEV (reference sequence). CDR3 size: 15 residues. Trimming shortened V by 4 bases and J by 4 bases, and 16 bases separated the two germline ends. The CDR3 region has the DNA TGTGCCAGCAGTTCTGGGGGCAGGGATGGCTATGGCTACACCTTC. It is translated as CASSSGGRDGYGYTF.

DNA for the CDR3: TGTGCCAGCAGTGAAAGGCAGGGCAACTATGGCTACACCTTC. As protein: CASSERQGNYGYTF. The chain is built from TRBV2 and TRBJ1-2; TRBD1 might be the D (5 bases). The CDR3 runs 14 residues. Trimming pared 2 bases from V and 2 bases from J, leaving 9 bases between. Germline values: CDR1 SNHLY, CDR2 FYNNEI.

DNA of the CDR3: TGTGCCAGCAGTTACCCCGGCAGGGCAGCCTACAATGAGCAGTTCTTC. It specifies CASSYPGRAAYNEQFF. The chain combines TRBV6-2 or TRBV6-3 with TRBJ2-1, with D possibly matching TRBD1 (5 bases). Germline V gene sequence: CDR1 MNHEY, CDR2 SVGEGT. Trimming removed 2 bases at V and 2 bases at J, with 13 bases between. The CDR3 consists of 16 residues.

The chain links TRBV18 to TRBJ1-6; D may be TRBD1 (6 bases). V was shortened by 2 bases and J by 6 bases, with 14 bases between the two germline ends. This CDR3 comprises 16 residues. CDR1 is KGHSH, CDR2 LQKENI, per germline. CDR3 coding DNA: TGTGCCAGCTCACCAGCGGGCAGGGGAAGTAATTCACCCCTCCACTTT. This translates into CASSPAGRGSNSPLHF.

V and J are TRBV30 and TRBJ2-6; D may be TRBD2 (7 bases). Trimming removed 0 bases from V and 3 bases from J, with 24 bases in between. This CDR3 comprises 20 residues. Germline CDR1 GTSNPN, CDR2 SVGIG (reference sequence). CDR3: CAWSVQGLGGNVRGANVLTF. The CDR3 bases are TGTGCCTGGAGTGTACAGGGACTCGGGGGGAATGTGCGTGGGGCCAACGTCCTGACTTTC.

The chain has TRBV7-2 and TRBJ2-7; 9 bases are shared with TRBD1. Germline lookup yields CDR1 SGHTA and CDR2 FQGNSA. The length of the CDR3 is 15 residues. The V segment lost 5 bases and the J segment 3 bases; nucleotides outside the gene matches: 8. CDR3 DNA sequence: TGTGCCAGCAGCAGATCCGGGACAGGGAACTACGAGCAGTACTTC. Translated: CASSRSGTGNYEQYF.

The CDR3 sequence is CASSSGQPNEKLFF. CDR3 coding DNA: TGTGCCAGCAGTTCCGGACAGCCAAATGAAAAACTGTTTTTT. The V gene is TRBV28, the J gene TRBJ1-4; maybe TRBD1 (6 bases). V lost 4 bases, J lost 5 bases, and 11 bases lay in between. The CDR3 runs 14 residues. From germline, CDR1 is MDHEN and CDR2 SYDVKM.

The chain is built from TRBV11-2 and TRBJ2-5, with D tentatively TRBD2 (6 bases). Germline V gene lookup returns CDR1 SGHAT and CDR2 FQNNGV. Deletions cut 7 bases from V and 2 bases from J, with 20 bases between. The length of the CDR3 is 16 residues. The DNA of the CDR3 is TGTGCCAGCACAAAAATTACGGGAGCCCCACAAGAGACCCAGTACTTC. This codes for CASTKITGAPQETQYF.

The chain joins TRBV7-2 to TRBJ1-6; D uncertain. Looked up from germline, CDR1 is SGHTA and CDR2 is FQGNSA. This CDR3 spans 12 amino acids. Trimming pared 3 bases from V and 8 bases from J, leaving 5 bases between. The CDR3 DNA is TGTGCCAGCAGCTTCGGGGATTCACCCCTCCACTTT. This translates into CASSFGDSPLHF.

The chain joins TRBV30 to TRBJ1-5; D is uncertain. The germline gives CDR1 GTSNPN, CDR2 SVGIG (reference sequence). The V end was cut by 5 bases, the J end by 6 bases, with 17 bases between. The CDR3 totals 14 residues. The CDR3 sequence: CAWGRASSGQPQHF. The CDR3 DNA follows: TGTGCCTGGGGACGGGCCTCGAGCGGTCAGCCCCAGCATTTT.

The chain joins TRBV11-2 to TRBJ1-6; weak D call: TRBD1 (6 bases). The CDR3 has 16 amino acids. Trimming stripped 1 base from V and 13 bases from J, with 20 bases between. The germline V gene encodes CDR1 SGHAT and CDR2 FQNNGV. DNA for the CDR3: TGTGCCAGCAGCTTAGGGGGGCGGCAGGGGCGGATTCCCCTCCACTTT. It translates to CASSLGGRQGRIPLHF.

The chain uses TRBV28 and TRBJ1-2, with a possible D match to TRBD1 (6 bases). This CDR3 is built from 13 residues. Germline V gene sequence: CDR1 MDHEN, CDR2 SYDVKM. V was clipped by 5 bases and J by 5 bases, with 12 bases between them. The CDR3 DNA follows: TGTGCCAGCAGTGACAGGCGTCGATATGGCTACACCTTC. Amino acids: CASSDRRRYGYTF.

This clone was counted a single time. In nucleotides, the CDR3 is TGTGCCAGCAGTTACCCACCCGTGAGCATGAACACTGAAGCTTTCTTT. As protein: CASSYPPVSMNTEAFF. V and J are TRBV6-2 or TRBV6-3 and TRBJ1-1; D is ambiguous. This CDR3 has 16 residues. Germline V gene data show CDR1 as MNHEY and CDR2 as SVGEGT. V lost 2 bases and J 0 bases, leaving 13 bases between the germline ends.

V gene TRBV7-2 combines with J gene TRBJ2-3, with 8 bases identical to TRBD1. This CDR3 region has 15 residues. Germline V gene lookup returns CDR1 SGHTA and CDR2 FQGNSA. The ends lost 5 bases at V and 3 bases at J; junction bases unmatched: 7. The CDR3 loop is CASSASRTGTDTQYF. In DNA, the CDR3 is TGTGCCAGCAGCGCCTCGAGGACAGGGACAGATACGCAGTATTTT.

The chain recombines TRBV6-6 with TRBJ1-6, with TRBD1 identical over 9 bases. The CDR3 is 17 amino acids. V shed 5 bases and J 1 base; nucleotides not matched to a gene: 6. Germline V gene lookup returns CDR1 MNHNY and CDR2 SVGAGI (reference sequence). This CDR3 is CASSRRDRVSYNSPLHF. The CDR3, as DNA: TGTGCCAGCAGTCGCAGGGACAGGGTGTCCTATAATTCACCCCTCCACTTT.

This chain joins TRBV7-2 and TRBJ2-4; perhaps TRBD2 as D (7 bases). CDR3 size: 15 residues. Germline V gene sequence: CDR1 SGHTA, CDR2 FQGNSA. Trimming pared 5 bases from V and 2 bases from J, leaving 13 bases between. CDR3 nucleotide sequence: TGTGCCAGCAGCGGAGGGGGGGCTACCAAAAACATTCAGTACTTC. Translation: CASSGGGATKNIQYF.

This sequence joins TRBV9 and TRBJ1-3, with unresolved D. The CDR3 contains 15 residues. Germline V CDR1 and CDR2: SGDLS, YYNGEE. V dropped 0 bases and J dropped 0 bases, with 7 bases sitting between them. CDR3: CASSVGGVSGNTIYF. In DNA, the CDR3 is TGTGCCAGCAGCGTAGGCGGCGTCTCTGGAAACACCATATATTTT.

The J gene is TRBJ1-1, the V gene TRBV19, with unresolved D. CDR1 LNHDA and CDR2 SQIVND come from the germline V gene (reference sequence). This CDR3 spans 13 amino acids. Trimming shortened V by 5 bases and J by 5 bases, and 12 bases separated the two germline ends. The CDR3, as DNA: TGTGCCAGTAGTTTAGTTTGGAGGACTGAAGCTTTCTTT. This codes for CASSLVWRTEAFF.

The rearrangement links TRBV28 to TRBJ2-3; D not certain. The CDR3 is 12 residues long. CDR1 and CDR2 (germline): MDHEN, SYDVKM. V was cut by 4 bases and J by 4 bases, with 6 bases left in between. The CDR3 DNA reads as TGTGCCAGCAGTTCACAGTCAGATACGCAGTATTTT. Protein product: CASSSQSDTQYF.

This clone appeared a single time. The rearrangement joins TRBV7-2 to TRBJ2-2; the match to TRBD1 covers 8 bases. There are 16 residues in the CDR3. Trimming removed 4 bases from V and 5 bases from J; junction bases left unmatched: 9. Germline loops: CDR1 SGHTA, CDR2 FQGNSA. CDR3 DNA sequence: TGTGCCAGCAGCTCCTCCCAGGGGGCGAGGACCGGGGAGCTGTTTTTT. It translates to CASSSSQGARTGELFF.